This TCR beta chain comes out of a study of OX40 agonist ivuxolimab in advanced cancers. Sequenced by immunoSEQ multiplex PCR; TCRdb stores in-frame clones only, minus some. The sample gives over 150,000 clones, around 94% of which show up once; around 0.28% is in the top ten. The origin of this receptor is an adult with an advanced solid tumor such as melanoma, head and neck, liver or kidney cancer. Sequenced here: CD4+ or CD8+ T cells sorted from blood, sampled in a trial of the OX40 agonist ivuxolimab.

CDR3 coding DNA: TGTGCCAGCAGTTTGGGGACGGACTATTCACCCCTCCACTTT. Its protein product is CASSLGTDYSPLHF. The chain is built from TRBV28 and TRBJ1-6, with D possibly being TRBD1 (5 bases). V shed 3 bases and J shed 8 bases, with 11 bases lying between them. CDR3 length: 14 residues. From germline, CDR1 is MDHEN and CDR2 SYDVKM.